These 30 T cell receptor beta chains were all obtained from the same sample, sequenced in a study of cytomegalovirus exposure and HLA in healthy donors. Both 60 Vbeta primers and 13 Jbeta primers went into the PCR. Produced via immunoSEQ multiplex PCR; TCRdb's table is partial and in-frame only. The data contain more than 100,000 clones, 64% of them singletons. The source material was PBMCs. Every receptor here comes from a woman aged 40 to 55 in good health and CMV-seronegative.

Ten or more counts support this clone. The CDR3 loop reads CASSLELGTGGGYTF. CDR3 DNA sequence: TGTGCCAGCAGCTTAGAATTGGGGACAGGGGGTGGCTACACCTTC. This sequence joins TRBV7-2 and TRBJ1-2, with 11 bases matching TRBD1. After removal of 1 base from V and 7 bases from J, the junction contained 5 bases not matched to a gene. The germline V gene has CDR1 SGHTA and CDR2 FQGNSA. The CDR3 is 15 amino acids.

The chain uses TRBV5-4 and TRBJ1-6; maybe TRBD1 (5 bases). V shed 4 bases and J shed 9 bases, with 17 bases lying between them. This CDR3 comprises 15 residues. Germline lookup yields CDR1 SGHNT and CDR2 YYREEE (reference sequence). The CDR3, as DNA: TGTGCCAGCAGCCCCCGGCTGGGGGGTGGTTCACCCCTCCACTTT. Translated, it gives CASSPRLGGGSPLHF.

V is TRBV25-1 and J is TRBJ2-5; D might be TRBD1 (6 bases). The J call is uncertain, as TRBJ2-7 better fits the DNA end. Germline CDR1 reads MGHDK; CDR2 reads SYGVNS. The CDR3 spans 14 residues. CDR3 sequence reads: CASSDGGLSYEQYF. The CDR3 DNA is TGTGCCAGCAGTGATGGGGGCCTCTCCTACGAGCAGTACTTC.

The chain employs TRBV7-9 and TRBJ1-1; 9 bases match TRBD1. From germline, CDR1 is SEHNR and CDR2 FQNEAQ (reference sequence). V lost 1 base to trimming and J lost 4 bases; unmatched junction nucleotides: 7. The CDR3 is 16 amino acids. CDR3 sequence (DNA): TGTGCCAGCAGCTTAGGGGCGGGACAGGGAAGCACTGAAGCTTTCTTT. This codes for CASSLGAGQGSTEAFF. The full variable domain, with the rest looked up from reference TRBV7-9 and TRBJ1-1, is DTGVSQNPRHKITKRGQNVTFRCDPISEHNRLYWYRQTLGQGPEFLTYFQNEAQLEKSRLLSDRFSAERPKGSFSTLEIQRTEQGDSAMYLCASSLGAGQGSTEAFFGQGTRLTVV.

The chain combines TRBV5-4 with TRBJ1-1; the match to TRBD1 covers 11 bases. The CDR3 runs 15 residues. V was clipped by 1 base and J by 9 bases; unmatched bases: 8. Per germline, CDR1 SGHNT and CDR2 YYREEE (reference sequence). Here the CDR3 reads CASSLRAGQGGKAFF. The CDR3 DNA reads TGTGCCAGCAGCTTGAGGGCGGGACAGGGGGGGAAAGCTTTCTTT. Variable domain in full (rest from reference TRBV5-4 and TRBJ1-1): ETGVTQSPTHLIKTRGQQVTLRCSSQSGHNTVSWYQQALGQGPQFIFQYYREEENGRGNFPPRFSGLQFPNYSSELNVNALELDDSALYLCASSLRAGQGGKAFFGQGTRLTVV.

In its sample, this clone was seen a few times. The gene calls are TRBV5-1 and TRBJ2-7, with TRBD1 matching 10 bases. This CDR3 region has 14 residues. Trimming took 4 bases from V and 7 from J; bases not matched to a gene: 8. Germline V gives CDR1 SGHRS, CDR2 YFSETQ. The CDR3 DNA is TGCGCCAGCAGCCCCGAGGACAGGGGGTGGGAGCAGTACTTC. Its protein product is CASSPEDRGWEQYF.

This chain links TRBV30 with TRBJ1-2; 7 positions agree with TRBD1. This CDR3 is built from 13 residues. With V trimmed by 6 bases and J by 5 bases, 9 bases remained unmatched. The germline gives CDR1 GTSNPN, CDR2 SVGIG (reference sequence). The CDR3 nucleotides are TGTGCCTGTCCGATTGGGACAGAATATGGCTACACCTTC. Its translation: CACPIGTEYGYTF.

The CDR3 DNA follows: TGTGCTAGTGGTTCCGGGACTAGCGGGGAAGAAGAGACCCAGTACTTC. As protein: CASGSGTSGEEETQYF. The rearrangement links TRBV12-5 to TRBJ2-5; 13 bases map to TRBD2. The junction had 5 bases not matched to a gene; V was cut back by 4 bases and J by 3 bases. Germline V lookup: CDR1 LGHNT, CDR2 FRNRAP. The CDR3 is 16 residues long.

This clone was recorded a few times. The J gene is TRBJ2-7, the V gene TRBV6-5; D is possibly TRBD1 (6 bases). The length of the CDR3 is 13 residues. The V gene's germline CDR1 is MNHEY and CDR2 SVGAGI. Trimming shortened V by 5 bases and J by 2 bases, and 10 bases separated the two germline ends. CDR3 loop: CASSTGTPYEQYF. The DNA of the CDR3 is TGTGCCAGCAGTACCGGGACACCCTACGAGCAGTACTTC.

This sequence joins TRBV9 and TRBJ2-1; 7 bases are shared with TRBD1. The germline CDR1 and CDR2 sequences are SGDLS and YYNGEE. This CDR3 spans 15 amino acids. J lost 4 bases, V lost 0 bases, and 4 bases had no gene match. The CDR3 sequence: CASSVDEGAYNEQFF. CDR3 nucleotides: TGTGCCAGCAGCGTAGATGAGGGGGCTTACAATGAGCAGTTCTTC.

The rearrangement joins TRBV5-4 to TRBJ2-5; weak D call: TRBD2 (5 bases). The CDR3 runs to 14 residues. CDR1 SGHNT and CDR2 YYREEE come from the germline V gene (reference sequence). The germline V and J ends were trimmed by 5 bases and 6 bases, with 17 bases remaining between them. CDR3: CASSHPFGVQTQYF. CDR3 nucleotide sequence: TGTGCCAGCAGTCACCCTTTCGGGGTGCAGACCCAGTACTTC.

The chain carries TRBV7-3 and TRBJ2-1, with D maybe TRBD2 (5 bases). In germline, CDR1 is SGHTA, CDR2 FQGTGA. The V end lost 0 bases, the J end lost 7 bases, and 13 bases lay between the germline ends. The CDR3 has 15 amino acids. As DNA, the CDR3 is TGTGCCAGCAGCTTAACGACACCTGGAGGTAATGAGCAGTTCTTC. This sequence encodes CASSLTTPGGNEQFF.

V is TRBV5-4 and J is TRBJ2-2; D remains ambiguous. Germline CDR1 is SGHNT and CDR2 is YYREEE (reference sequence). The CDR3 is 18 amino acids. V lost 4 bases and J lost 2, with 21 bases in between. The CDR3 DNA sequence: TGTGCCAGCAGCGGATCCCCGTGGGCCCTGATCAACACCGGGGAGCTGTTTTTT. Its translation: CASSGSPWALINTGELFF.

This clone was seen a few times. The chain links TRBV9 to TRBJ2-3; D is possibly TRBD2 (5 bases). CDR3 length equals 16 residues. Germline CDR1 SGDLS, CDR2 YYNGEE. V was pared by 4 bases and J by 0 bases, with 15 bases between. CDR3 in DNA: TGTGCCAGCAGCCCCCGGGGTGGCACTAGCACAGATACGCAGTATTTT. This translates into CASSPRGGTSTDTQYF.

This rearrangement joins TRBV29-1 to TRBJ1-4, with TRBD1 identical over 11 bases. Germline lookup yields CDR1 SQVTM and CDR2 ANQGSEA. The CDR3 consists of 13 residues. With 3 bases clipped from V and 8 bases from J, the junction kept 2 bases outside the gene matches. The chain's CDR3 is CSVEGQGGEKLFF. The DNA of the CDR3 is TGCAGCGTTGAGGGACAGGGGGGGGAAAAACTGTTTTTT.

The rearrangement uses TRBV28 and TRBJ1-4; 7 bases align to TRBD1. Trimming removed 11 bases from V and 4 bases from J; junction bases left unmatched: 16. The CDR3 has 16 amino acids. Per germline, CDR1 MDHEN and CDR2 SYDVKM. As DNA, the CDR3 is TGTGCCGTCAACGCAGCAAGACAGGGTATTAATGAAAAACTGTTTTTT. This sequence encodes CAVNAARQGINEKLFF.

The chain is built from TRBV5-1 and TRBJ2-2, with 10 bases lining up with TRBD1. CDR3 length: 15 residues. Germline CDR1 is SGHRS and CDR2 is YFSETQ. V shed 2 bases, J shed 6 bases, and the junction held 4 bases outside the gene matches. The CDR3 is CASSLSGTGAGELFF. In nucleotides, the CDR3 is TGCGCCAGCAGCTTATCCGGGACAGGGGCCGGGGAGCTGTTTTTT.

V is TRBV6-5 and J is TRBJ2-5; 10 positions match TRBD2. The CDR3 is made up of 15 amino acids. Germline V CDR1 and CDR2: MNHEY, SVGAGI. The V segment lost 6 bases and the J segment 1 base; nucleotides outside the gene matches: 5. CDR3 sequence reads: CASRTSGGVQETQYF. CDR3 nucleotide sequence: TGTGCCAGCAGAACAAGCGGGGGGGTCCAAGAGACCCAGTACTTC.

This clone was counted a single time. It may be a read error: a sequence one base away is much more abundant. The CDR3 region has the DNA TGTGCCAGCAGCTTAGGCGAAAATCAGCCCCAGCATTTT. It yields the protein CASSLGENQPQHF. The chain couples TRBV11-2 to TRBJ1-5; no definite D call. Looked up from germline, CDR1 is SGHAT and CDR2 is FQNNGV. Trimming left V 1 base short and J 4 bases short, with 5 bases between. CDR3 size: 13 residues.

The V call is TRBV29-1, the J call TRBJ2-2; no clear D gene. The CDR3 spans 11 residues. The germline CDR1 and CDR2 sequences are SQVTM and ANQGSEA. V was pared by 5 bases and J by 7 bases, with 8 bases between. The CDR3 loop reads CSVYNYGELFF. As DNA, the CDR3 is TGCAGCGTTTACAACTACGGGGAGCTGTTTTTT.

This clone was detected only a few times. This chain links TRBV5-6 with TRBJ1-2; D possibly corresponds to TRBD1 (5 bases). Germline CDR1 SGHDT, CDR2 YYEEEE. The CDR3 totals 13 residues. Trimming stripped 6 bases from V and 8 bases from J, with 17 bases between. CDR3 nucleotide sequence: TGTGCCAGCACCTGGGACTCTAGTAGAGGCTACACCTTC. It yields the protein CASTWDSSRGYTF.

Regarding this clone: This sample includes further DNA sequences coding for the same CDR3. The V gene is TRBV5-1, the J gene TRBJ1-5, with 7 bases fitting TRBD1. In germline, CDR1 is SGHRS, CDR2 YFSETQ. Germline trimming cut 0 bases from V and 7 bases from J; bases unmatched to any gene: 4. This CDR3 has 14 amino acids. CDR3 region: CASSLGQGGQPQHF. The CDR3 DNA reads TGCGCCAGCAGCTTGGGACAGGGTGGCCAGCCCCAGCATTTT.

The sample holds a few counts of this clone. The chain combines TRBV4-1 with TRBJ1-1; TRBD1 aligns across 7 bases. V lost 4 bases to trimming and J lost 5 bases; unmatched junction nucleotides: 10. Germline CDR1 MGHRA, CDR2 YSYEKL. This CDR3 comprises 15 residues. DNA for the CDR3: TGCGCCAGCAGCCCCTACATGACACAGGGGACTGAAGCTTTCTTT. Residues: CASSPYMTQGTEAFF.

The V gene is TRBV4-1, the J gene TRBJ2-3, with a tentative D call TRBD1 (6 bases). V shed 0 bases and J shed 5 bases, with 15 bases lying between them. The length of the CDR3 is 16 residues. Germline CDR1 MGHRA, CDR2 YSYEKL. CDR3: CASSQDTGFRGDTQYF. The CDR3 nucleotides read TGCGCCAGCAGCCAAGATACAGGGTTTCGGGGAGATACGCAGTATTTT.

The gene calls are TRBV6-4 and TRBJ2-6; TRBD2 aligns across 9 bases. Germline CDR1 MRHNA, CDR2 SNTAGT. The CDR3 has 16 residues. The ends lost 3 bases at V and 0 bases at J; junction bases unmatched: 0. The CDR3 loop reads CASSERGGSGANVLTF. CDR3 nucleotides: TGTGCCAGCAGTGAGCGGGGGGGCTCTGGGGCCAACGTCCTGACTTTC.

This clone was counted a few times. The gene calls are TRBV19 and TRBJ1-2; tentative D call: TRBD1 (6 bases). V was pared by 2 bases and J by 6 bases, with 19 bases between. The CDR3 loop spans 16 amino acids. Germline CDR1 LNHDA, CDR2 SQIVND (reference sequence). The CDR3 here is CASSISPGGHLDGYTF. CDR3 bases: TGTGCCAGTAGTATAAGCCCCGGGGGGCATTTGGATGGCTACACCTTC.

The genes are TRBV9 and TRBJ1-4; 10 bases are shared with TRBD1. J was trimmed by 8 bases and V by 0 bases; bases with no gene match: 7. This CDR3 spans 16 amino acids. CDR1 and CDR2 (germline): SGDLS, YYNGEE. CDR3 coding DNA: TGTGCCAGCAGCGTAGAGACAGGGGGCGCGGGGGAAAAACTGTTTTTT. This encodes CASSVETGGAGEKLFF.

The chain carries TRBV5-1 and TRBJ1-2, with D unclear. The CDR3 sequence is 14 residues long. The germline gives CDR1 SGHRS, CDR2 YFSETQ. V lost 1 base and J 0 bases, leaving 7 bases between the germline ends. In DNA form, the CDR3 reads TGCGCCAGCAGCTTGAACAGTGCTAACTATGGCTACACCTTC. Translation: CASSLNSANYGYTF. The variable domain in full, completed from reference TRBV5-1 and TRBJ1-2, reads KAGVTQTPRYLIKTRGQQVTLSCSPISGHRSVSWYQQTPGQGLQFLFEYFSETQRNKGNFPGRFSGRQFSNSRSEMNVSTLELGDSALYLCASSLNSANYGYTFGSGTRLTVV.

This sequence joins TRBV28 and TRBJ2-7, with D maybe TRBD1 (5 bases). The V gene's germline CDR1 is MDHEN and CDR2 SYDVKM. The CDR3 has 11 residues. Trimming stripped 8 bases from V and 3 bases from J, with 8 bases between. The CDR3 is CASSDSYEQYF. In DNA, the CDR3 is TGTGCCAGCTCCGACAGCTACGAGCAGTACTTC.

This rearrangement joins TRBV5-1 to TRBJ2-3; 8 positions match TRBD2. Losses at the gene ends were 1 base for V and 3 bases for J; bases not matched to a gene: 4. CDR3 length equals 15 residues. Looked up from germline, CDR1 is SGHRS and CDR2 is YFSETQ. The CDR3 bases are TGCGCCAGCAGCTTGATGCCGGGGGGGACAGATACGCAGTATTTT. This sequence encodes CASSLMPGGTDTQYF. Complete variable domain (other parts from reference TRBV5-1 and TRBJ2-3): KAGVTQTPRYLIKTRGQQVTLSCSPISGHRSVSWYQQTPGQGLQFLFEYFSETQRNKGNFPGRFSGRQFSNSRSEMNVSTLELGDSALYLCASSLMPGGTDTQYFGPGTRLTVL.